This paragraph reports one TCR beta chain. This sample was included in a study of T cell changes during pregnancy in multiple sclerosis. The CDR3 has 12 residues. V was clipped by 8 bases and J by 4 bases, with 11 bases between them. Germline V gene sequence: CDR1 MNHNY, CDR2 SVGAGI (reference sequence). Profiling relied on immunoSEQ multiplex PCR, and the TCRdb table lists in-frame clones only, not all of them. The sample has more than 55,000 clones, approximately 90% seen once. This chain joins TRBV6-6 and TRBJ1-2; D uncertain. The receptor's source is a female donor with multiple sclerosis, enrolled in a pregnancy study. This material consisted of peripheral blood, taken in the second trimester of pregnancy. The CDR3 sequence is CASGGGPYGYTF. The CDR3 region has the DNA TGTGCCAGCGGTGGAGGTCCCTATGGCTACACCTTC.